The sequence of this T cell receptor beta chain was determined in a study of CD8+CD57+ T cells in acquired aplastic anemia. V lost 2 bases to trimming and J lost 7 bases, with 18 bases between them. Germline loops: CDR1 SGDLS, CDR2 YYNGEE. The CDR3 runs to 16 residues. Only one count was recorded for this clonotype. Possible read error: a much larger clone is one base away. The template used for profiling TCR beta VDJ and CDR3 was genomic DNA. TCRdb reprocessed the reads via MiXCR and lists one record per CDR3 protein. Of 150,000 or so distinct CDR3 sequences listed, roughly half are singletons. Selection for sequencing was limited to patients who had shown CD8+CD57+ cell expansion by flow cytometry.

This TCR was sampled from a human donor with aplastic anemia. Sequences were obtained from sorted CD4+, CD8+, or CD8+CD57+ T cells (not recorded which) from PBMCs. The chain is built from TRBV9 and TRBJ2-2, with a tentative D call TRBD2 (7 bases). The CDR3 spells CASSVGAGARSGELFF. CDR3 nucleotide sequence: TGTGCCAGCAGCGTCGGGGCGGGGGCGCGCAGCGGGGAGCTGTTTTTT. The entire variable domain, with the rest obtained from reference TRBV9 and TRBJ2-2, is as follows: DSGVTQTPKHLITATGQRVTLRCSPRSGDLSVYWYQQSLDQGLQFLIQYYNGEERAKGNILERFSAQQFPDLHSELNLSSLELGDSALYFCASSVGAGARSGELFFGEGSRLTVL.